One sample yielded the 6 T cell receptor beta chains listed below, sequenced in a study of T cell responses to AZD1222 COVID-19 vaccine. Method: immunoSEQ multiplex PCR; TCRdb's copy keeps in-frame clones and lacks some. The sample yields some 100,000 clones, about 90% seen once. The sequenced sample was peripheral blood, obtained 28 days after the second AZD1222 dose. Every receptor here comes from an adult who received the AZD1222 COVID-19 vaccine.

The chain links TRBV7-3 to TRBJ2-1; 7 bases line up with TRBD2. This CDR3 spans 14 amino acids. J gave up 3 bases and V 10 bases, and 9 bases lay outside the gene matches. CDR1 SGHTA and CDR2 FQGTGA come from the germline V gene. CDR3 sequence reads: CANPRDYCYNEQFF. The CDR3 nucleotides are TGTGCCAATCCCCGGGACTATTGCTACAATGAGCAGTTCTTC.

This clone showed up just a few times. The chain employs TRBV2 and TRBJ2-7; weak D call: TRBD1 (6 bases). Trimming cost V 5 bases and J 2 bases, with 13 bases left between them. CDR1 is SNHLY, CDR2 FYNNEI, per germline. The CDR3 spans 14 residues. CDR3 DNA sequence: TGTGCCAGCAGTTCCGGGACATATCCCTACGAGCAGTACTTC. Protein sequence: CASSSGTYPYEQYF.

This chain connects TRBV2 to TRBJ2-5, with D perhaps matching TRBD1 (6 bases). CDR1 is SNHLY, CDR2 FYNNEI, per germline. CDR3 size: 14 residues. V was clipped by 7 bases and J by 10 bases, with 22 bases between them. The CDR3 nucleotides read TGTGCCAGCACCGACTCCCGGACCCAGGGGAACCAGTACTTC. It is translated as CASTDSRTQGNQYF.

CDR3 DNA sequence: TGCGCCAGCAGCGTTGGTTATGAGCAGTTCTTC. Amino acid sequence: CASSVGYEQFF. The chain combines TRBV5-1 with TRBJ2-1, with unresolved D. The CDR3 extends over 11 amino acids. Germline lookup yields CDR1 SGHRS and CDR2 YFSETQ. The ends were cut back, 4 bases at V and 8 bases at J, with 7 bases in the middle. Looking up the rest from reference TRBV5-1 and TRBJ2-1 gives the full variable domain: KAGVTQTPRYLIKTRGQQVTLSCSPISGHRSVSWYQQTPGQGLQFLFEYFSETQRNKGNFPGRFSGRQFSNSRSEMNVSTLELGDSALYLCASSVGYEQFFGPGTRLTVL.

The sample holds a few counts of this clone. CDR3 DNA sequence: TGTGCCAGCAGCGTAGGATTAGGGGGTGAGCAGTTCTTC. Amino acid sequence: CASSVGLGGEQFF. This chain connects TRBV9 to TRBJ2-1, with a possible D match to TRBD1 (6 bases). Germline loops: CDR1 SGDLS, CDR2 YYNGEE. Trimming took 0 bases from V and 9 from J, leaving 10 bases between them. There are 13 residues in the CDR3.

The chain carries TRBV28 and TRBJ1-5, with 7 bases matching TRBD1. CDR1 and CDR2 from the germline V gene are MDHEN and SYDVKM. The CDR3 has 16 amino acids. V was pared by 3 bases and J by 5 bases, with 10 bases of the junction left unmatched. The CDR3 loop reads CASSLSPGQPYQPQHF. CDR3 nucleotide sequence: TGTGCCAGCAGTTTGTCACCGGGACAGCCATATCAGCCCCAGCATTTT.